Listed below are T cell receptor beta chains from one sample, sequenced in a study of siplizumab effects on memory and regulatory T cells. Sequencing used immunoSEQ multiplex PCR; TCRdb keeps in-frame clones, though not all of them. The sample lists 95,000 to 100,000 clones; about nine tenths were seen once. The sample taken for sequencing was non-Treg CD4+ T cells sorted from blood. The receptors were gathered from a human donor in good health. Both conserved end residues are part of each CDR3. Each record gives: clone size, J gene, CDR3 length, V gene, D gene, CDR3 DNA, CDR3 protein. D genes are given only for firm matches. The size field is filled for only some rows; it gives once, few, many or a size class.

size: once
J: TRBJ2-4
length: 16
V: TRBV7-2
D: .
DNA: TGTGCCAGCAGCAGCACAGGTCCAAAGGCCAAAAACATTCAGTACTTC
CDR3: CASSSTGPKAKNIQYF

size: .
J: TRBJ2-5
length: 14
V: TRBV5-4
D: .
DNA: TGTGCCAGCAGCTTGGCGGGGGACGGGGAGACCCAGTACTTC
CDR3: CASSLAGDGETQYF

size: once
J: TRBJ1-6
length: 11
V: TRBV20-1
D: .
DNA: TGCAGTGCTACGCAGACAGATGATCTCCACTTT
CDR3: CSATQTDDLHF

size: .
J: TRBJ1-1
length: 16
V: TRBV6-6
D: .
DNA: TGTGCCAGCACCCCTAGGGTTAGGGCTGTAGGGACTGAAGCTTTCTTT
CDR3: CASTPRVRAVGTEAFF

size: once
J: TRBJ1-5
length: 14
V: TRBV5-8
D: TRBD1
DNA: TGTGCCAGCAGCCAGACAGGGCGAGGTCAGCCCCAGCATTTT
CDR3: CASSQTGRGQPQHF

size: few
J: TRBJ1-4
length: 15
V: TRBV30
D: .
DNA: TGTGCCTGGAGTATGGGGAAGGGACGGAATGAAAAACTGTTTTTT
CDR3: CAWSMGKGRNEKLFF

size: once
J: TRBJ2-3
length: 15
V: TRBV2
D: TRBD1
DNA: TGTGCCAGCTCTTTTAGGACAGGGGGGTCAGATACGCAGTATTTT
CDR3: CASSFRTGGSDTQYF

size: .
J: TRBJ2-1
length: 12
V: TRBV7-2
D: .
DNA: TGTGCCAGCAGCCCCGGCTACAATGAGCAGTTCTTC
CDR3: CASSPGYNEQFF

size: .
J: TRBJ1-1
length: 15
V: TRBV18
D: .
DNA: TGTGCCAGCTCACCACTCAACACAGGGAACACTGAAGCTTTCTTT
CDR3: CASSPLNTGNTEAFF

size: .
J: TRBJ2-5
length: 16
V: TRBV30
D: .
DNA: TGTGCCTGGAGTGTTAAACAGTGGAAGACTCAAGAGACCCAGTACTTC
CDR3: CAWSVKQWKTQETQYF

size: .
J: TRBJ1-5
length: 16
V: TRBV7-8
D: .
DNA: TGTGCCAGCAGCTCCTTGGTGCGACAGACAAATCAGCCCCAGCATTTT
CDR3: CASSSLVRQTNQPQHF

size: .
J: TRBJ2-5
length: 14
V: TRBV5-1
D: .
DNA: TGCGCCAGCAGCTTGGCCGCCGGGGTACAGACCCAGTACTTC
CDR3: CASSLAAGVQTQYF

size: .
J: TRBJ2-3
length: 16
V: TRBV4-1
D: .
DNA: TGCGCCAGCAGCCCCGACGACTCACCGGGCACAGATACGCAGTATTTT
CDR3: CASSPDDSPGTDTQYF

size: .
J: TRBJ2-7
length: 15
V: TRBV11-3
D: TRBD2
DNA: TGTGCCAGCAGCTTAGGCCCTAGCGGGAGTGCCGAGCAGTACTTC
CDR3: CASSLGPSGSAEQYF

size: .
J: TRBJ2-7
length: 14
V: TRBV5-4
D: TRBD2
DNA: TGTGCCAGCAGCCGGCCTGCTACTAGCGACGAGCAGTACTTC
CDR3: CASSRPATSDEQYF

size: few
J: TRBJ1-5
length: 14
V: TRBV28
D: .
DNA: TGTGCCAGCAGTGGGGGGAGTAGCAATCAGCCCCAGCATTTT
CDR3: CASSGGSSNQPQHF

size: .
J: TRBJ2-1
length: 17
V: TRBV2
D: TRBD1
DNA: TGTGCCAGCAGTCCAGACAGGGGTGTTAGGACCTACAATGAGCAGTTCTTC
CDR3: CASSPDRGVRTYNEQFF

size: .
J: TRBJ2-5
length: 15
V: TRBV5-1
D: .
DNA: TGCGCCAGCAGCTTTTCAGCGGAGTCTCAAGAGACCCAGTACTTC
CDR3: CASSFSAESQETQYF

size: .
J: TRBJ1-2
length: 12
V: TRBV7-8
D: .
DNA: TGTGCCAGCGGGGCCAGGAGACGCGGCTACACCTTC
CDR3: CASGARRRGYTF

size: .
J: TRBJ2-1
length: 16
V: TRBV9
D: .
DNA: TGTGCCAGCAGCACGACTGGGGGCGGGAGCGGAAATGAGCAGTTCTTC
CDR3: CASSTTGGGSGNEQFF

size: .
J: TRBJ2-2
length: 15
V: TRBV18
D: TRBD2
DNA: TGTGCCAGCTCAGGACTAGCGGGAAACACCGGGGAGCTGTTTTTT
CDR3: CASSGLAGNTGELFF

size: .
J: TRBJ1-2
length: 15
V: TRBV19
D: TRBD1
DNA: TGTGCCAGTAGTACGGGACAGGGGAATATATTTGGCTACACCTTC
CDR3: CASSTGQGNIFGYTF

size: once
J: TRBJ2-2
length: 14
V: TRBV13
D: .
DNA: TGTGCCAGCAGCTTAGGCCTGGGGGCCGGGGAGCTGTTTTTT
CDR3: CASSLGLGAGELFF

size: .
J: TRBJ1-3
length: 15
V: TRBV5-1
D: .
DNA: TGCGCCAGCAGCTTGGACAGAACCTCTGGAAACACCATATATTTT
CDR3: CASSLDRTSGNTIYF

size: .
J: TRBJ2-1
length: 13
V: TRBV18
D: .
DNA: TGTGCCAGCTCACCGGCAGGGATGGATGAGCAGTTCTTC
CDR3: CASSPAGMDEQFF

size: once
J: TRBJ2-7
length: 15
V: TRBV6-1
D: .
DNA: TGTGCCAGCAGTGTTAGGTGGGACAAAAACTACGAGCAGTACTTC
CDR3: CASSVRWDKNYEQYF

size: .
J: TRBJ2-3
length: 14
V: TRBV29-1
D: TRBD1
DNA: TGCAGCGTGGTAGGACAGGGCGGCACAGATACGCAGTATTTT
CDR3: CSVVGQGGTDTQYF

size: .
J: TRBJ2-7
length: 13
V: TRBV5-1
D: .
DNA: TGCGCCAGCAGCCCCGGACAGCTCTACGAGCAGTACTTC
CDR3: CASSPGQLYEQYF

size: .
J: TRBJ2-3
length: 12
V: TRBV6-5
D: .
DNA: TGTGCCAGCAGCCGGAAAGGGGATACGCAGTATTTT
CDR3: CASSRKGDTQYF

size: .
J: TRBJ2-7
length: 17
V: TRBV2
D: .
DNA: TGTGCCAGCAGTGAACAAGGAGGGGGCAGAAGCTCCTACGAGCAGTACTTC
CDR3: CASSEQGGGRSSYEQYF

size: .
J: TRBJ2-7
length: 14
V: TRBV5-6
D: .
DNA: TGTGCCAGCAGCTTGGGGGGGAGTATTTACGAGCAGTACTTC
CDR3: CASSLGGSIYEQYF

size: .
J: TRBJ1-3
length: 15
V: TRBV5-1
D: .
DNA: TGCGCCAGCAGCTTGGCCTCCAACTCTGGAAACACCATATATTTT
CDR3: CASSLASNSGNTIYF

size: .
J: TRBJ2-3
length: 13
V: TRBV7-9
D: .
DNA: TGTGCCAGCAGCTTACCTGCAACAGATACGCAGTATTTT
CDR3: CASSLPATDTQYF

size: .
J: TRBJ1-3
length: 17
V: TRBV15
D: .
DNA: TGTGCCACCAGCAGAGGAACTGGCCTCCCTCCTGGAAACACCATATATTTT
CDR3: CATSRGTGLPPGNTIYF

size: .
J: TRBJ2-1
length: 14
V: TRBV2
D: TRBD2
DNA: TGTGCCAGCAGTGAGACGACTAGCGGGAGAAGTGGGTTCTTC
CDR3: CASSETTSGRSGFF

size: .
J: TRBJ1-2
length: 17
V: TRBV7-8
D: TRBD1
DNA: TGTGCCAGCAGCTTAGCCGGCCCCAGGGGGCTCGACTATGGCTACACCTTC
CDR3: CASSLAGPRGLDYGYTF

size: .
J: TRBJ2-2
length: 16
V: TRBV2
D: TRBD2
DNA: TGTGCCAGCAGGGGGGGCCTAGCGGGAGCGATCCGGGAGCTGTTTTTT
CDR3: CASRGGLAGAIRELFF

size: once
J: TRBJ1-4
length: 13
V: TRBV4-2
D: TRBD1
DNA: TGTGCCAGCAGCCAGGGACAGAATGAAAAACTGTTTTTT
CDR3: CASSQGQNEKLFF

size: .
J: TRBJ2-7
length: 15
V: TRBV15
D: .
DNA: TGTGCCACCAGCAGAGATCGAGGACTAACCTACGAGCAGTACTTC
CDR3: CATSRDRGLTYEQYF

size: .
J: TRBJ2-1
length: 13
V: TRBV28
D: .
DNA: TGTGCCAGCAGTTTGACAGTAATGATTGAGCAGTTCTTC
CDR3: CASSLTVMIEQFF

size: .
J: TRBJ2-5
length: 12
V: TRBV7-2
D: TRBD1
DNA: TGTGCCAGCAGCTACAGGGGAGAGACCCAGTACTTC
CDR3: CASSYRGETQYF

size: .
J: TRBJ2-5
length: 16
V: TRBV7-8
D: .
DNA: TGTGCCAGCAGCCCCGGAAGTTGGATGTACCAAGAGACCCAGTACTTC
CDR3: CASSPGSWMYQETQYF

size: .
J: TRBJ1-4
length: 15
V: TRBV12-5
D: .
DNA: TGTGCTAGTGGTTTGGGCAACCCTGGGAGGGAAAAACTGTTTTTT
CDR3: CASGLGNPGREKLFF

size: .
J: TRBJ2-1
length: 15
V: TRBV5-1
D: TRBD2
DNA: TGCGCCAGCAGCTTGAAAGCGGGAGGGCCGAATGAGCAGTTCTTC
CDR3: CASSLKAGGPNEQFF

size: few
J: TRBJ1-1
length: 16
V: TRBV4-2
D: .
DNA: TGTGCCAGCAGCTTGGAGGGCAGGGGTTCGAACACTGAAGCTTTCTTT
CDR3: CASSLEGRGSNTEAFF

size: .
J: TRBJ2-6
length: 15
V: TRBV7-3
D: .
DNA: TGTGCCAGCAGCTCCACAGGGACTGGGGCCAACGTCCTGACTTTC
CDR3: CASSSTGTGANVLTF